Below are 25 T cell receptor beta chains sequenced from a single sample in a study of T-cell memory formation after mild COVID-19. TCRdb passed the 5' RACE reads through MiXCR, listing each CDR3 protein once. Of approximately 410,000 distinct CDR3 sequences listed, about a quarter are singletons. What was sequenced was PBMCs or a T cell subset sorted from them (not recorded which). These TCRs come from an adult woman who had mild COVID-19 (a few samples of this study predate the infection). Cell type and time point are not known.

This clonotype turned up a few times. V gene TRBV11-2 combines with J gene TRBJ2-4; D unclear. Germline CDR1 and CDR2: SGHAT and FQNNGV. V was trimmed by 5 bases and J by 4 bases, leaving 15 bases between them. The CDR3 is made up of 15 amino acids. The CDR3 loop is CASSPERSRKNIQYF. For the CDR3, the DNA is TGTGCCAGCAGCCCGGAACGGAGCCGGAAAAACATTCAGTACTTC.

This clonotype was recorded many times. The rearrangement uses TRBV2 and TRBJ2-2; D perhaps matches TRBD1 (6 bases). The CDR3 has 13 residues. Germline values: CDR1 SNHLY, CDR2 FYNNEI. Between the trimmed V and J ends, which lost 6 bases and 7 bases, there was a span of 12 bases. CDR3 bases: TGTGCCAGCAGGGGAGCCAGGGGCGGGGAGCTGTTTTTT. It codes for CASRGARGGELFF.

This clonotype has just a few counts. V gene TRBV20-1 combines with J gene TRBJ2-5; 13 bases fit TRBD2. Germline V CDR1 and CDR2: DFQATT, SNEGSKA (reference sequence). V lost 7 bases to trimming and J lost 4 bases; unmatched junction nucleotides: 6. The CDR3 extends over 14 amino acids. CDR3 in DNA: TGCAGTGTTAGGACTAGCGGGAGATTAGAGACCCAGTACTTC. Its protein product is CSVRTSGRLETQYF.

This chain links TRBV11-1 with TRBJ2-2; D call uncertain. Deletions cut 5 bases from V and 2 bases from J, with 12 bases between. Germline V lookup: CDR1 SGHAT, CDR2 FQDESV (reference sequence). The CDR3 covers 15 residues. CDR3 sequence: CASSRSDSNTGELFF. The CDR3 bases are TGTGCCAGCAGCAGGAGCGATTCTAACACCGGGGAGCTGTTTTTT.

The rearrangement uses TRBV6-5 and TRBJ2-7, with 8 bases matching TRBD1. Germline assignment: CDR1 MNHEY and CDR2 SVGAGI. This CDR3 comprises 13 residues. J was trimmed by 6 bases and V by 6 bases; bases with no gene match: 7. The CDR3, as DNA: TGTGCCAGCAGCCCAAGGACAGGGCGCGAGCAGTACTTC. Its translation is CASSPRTGREQYF.

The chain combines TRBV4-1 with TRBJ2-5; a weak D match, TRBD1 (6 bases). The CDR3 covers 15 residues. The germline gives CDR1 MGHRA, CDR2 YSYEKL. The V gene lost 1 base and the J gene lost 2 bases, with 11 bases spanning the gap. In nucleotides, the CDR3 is TGCGCCAGCAGCCAAGCATCTGGACAGCAAGAGACCCAGTACTTC. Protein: CASSQASGQQETQYF.

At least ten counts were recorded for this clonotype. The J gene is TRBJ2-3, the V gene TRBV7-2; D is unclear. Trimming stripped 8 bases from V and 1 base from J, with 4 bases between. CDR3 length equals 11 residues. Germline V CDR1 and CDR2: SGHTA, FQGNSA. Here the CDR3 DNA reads TGTGCCAGCCGCCGCACAGATACGCAGTATTTT. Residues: CASRRTDTQYF.

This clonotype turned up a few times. In DNA, the CDR3 is TGTGCCAGCAGTGAGACTGATAATTCACCCCTCCACTTT. It specifies CASSETDNSPLHF. The rearrangement joins TRBV6-1 to TRBJ1-6, with unresolved D. CDR1 MNHNS and CDR2 SASEGT come from the germline V gene. The CDR3 is 13 residues long. V lost 3 bases to trimming and J lost 5 bases, with 5 bases between them.

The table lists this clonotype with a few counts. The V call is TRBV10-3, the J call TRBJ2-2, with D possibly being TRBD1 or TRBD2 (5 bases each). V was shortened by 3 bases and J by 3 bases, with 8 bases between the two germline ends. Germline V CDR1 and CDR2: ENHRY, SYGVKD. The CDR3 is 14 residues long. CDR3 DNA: TGTGCCATCAGTGACCCGGGGCACACCGGGGAGCTGTTTTTT. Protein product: CAISDPGHTGELFF.

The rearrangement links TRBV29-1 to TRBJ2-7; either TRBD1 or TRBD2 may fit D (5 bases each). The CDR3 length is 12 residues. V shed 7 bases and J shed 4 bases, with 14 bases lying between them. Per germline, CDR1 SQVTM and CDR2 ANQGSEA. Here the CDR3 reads CSGRDGAYEQYF. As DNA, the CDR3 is TGCAGCGGTCGGGACGGAGCATACGAGCAGTACTTC.

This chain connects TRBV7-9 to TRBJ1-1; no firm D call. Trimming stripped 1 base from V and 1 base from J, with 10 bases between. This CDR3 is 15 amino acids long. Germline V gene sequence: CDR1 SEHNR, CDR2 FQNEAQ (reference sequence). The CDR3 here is CASSLELLGNTEAFF. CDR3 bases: TGTGCCAGCAGCTTAGAATTATTGGGGAACACTGAAGCTTTCTTT.

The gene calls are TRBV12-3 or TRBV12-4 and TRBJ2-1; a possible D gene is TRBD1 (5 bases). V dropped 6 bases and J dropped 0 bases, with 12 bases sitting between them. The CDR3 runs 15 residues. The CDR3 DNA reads TGTGCCAGCAGCCCCCGACAGAGCTCCTACAATGAGCAGTTCTTC. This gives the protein CASSPRQSSYNEQFF.

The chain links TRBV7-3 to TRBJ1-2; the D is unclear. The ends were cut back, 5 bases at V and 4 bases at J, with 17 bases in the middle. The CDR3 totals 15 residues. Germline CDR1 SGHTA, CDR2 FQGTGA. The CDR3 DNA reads TGTGCCAGCAGCCAAATTGGGATCTCCCCCTATGGCTACACCTTC. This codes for CASSQIGISPYGYTF.

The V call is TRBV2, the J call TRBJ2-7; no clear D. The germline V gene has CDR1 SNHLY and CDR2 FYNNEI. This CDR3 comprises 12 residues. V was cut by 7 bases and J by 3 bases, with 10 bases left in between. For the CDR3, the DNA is TGTGCCAGCACCCTGACATTCTACGAGCAGTACTTC. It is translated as CASTLTFYEQYF.

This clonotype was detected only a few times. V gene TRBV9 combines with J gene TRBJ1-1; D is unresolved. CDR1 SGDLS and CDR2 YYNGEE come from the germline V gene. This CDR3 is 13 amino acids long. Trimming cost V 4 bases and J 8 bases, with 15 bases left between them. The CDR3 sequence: CASSLRESGEAFF. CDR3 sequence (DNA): TGTGCCAGCAGCCTCCGGGAATCGGGCGAAGCTTTCTTT.

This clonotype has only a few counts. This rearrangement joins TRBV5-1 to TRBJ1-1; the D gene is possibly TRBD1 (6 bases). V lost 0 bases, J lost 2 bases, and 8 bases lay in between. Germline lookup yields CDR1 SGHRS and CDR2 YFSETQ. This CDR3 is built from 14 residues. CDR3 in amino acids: CASSLGDTNTEAFF. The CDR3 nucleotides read TGCGCCAGCAGCTTGGGGGACACAAACACTGAAGCTTTCTTT.

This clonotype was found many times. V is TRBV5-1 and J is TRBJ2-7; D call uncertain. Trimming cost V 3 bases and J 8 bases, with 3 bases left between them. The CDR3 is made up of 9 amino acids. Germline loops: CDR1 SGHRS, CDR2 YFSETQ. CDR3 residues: CASSSQQYF. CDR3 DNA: TGCGCCAGCAGCTCTCAGCAGTACTTC.

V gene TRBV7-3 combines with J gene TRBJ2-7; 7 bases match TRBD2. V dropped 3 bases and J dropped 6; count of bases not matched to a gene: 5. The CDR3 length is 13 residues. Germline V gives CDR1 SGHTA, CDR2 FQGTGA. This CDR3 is CASSFTSSGEQYF. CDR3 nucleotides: TGTGCCAGCAGCTTTACCTCTAGCGGCGAGCAGTACTTC. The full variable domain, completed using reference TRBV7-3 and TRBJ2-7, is GAGVSQTPSNKVTEKGKYVELRCDPISGHTALYWYRQSLGQGPEFLIYFQGTGAADDSGLPNDRFFAVRPEGSVSTLKIQRTERGDSAVYLCASSFTSSGEQYFGPGTRLTVT.

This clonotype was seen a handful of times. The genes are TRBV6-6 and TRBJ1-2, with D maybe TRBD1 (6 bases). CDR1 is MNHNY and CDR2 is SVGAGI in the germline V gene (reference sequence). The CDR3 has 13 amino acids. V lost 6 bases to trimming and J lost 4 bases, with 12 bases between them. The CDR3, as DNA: TGTGCCAGCAGCCAAACAGGGCTCTATGGCTACACCTTC. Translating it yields CASSQTGLYGYTF.

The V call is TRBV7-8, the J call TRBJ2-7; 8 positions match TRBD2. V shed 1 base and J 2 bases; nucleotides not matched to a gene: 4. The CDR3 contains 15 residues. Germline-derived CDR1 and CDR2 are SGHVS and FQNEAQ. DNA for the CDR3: TGTGCCAGCAGCTTAGGGACTAGCACCCCCTACGAGCAGTACTTC. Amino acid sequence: CASSLGTSTPYEQYF.

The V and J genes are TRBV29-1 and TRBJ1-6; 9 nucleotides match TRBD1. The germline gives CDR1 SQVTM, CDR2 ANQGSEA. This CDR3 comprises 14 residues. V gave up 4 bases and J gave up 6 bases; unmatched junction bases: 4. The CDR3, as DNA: TGCAGCGTTGTCGGACAGGGGCCTAATTCACCCCTCCACTTT. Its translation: CSVVGQGPNSPLHF.

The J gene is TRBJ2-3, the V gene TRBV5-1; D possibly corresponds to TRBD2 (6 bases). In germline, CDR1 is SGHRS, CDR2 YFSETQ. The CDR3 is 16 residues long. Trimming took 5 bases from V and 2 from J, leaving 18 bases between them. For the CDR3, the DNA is TGCGCCAGCAGGAGGGTCGGGGGATTGAACACAGATACGCAGTATTTT. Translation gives CASRRVGGLNTDTQYF.

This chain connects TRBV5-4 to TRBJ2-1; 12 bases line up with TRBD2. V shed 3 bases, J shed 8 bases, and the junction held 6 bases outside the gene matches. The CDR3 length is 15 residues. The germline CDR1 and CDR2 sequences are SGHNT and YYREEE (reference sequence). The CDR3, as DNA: TGTGCCAGCAGCTCGGGACTAGCGGGTATGGATGAGCAGTTCTTC. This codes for CASSSGLAGMDEQFF.

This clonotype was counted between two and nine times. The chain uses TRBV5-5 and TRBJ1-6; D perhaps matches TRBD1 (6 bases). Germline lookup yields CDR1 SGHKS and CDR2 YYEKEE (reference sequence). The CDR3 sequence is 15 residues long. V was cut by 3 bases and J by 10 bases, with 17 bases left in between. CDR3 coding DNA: TGTGCCAGCAGCTCGTCAGGGGCAGGGTGGTCACCCCTCCACTTT. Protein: CASSSSGAGWSPLHF.

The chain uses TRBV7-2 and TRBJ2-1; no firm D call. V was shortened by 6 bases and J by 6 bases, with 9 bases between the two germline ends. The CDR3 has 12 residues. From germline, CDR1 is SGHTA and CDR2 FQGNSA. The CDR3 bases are TGTGCCAGCAGGGATATCGGCAATGAGCAGTTCTTC. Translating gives CASRDIGNEQFF. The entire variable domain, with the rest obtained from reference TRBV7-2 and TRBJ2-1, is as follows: GAGVSQSPSNKVTEKGKDVELRCDPISGHTALYWYRQSLGQGLEFLIYFQGNSAPDKSGLPSDRFSAERTGGSVSTLTIQRTQQEDSAVYLCASRDIGNEQFFGPGTRLTVL.